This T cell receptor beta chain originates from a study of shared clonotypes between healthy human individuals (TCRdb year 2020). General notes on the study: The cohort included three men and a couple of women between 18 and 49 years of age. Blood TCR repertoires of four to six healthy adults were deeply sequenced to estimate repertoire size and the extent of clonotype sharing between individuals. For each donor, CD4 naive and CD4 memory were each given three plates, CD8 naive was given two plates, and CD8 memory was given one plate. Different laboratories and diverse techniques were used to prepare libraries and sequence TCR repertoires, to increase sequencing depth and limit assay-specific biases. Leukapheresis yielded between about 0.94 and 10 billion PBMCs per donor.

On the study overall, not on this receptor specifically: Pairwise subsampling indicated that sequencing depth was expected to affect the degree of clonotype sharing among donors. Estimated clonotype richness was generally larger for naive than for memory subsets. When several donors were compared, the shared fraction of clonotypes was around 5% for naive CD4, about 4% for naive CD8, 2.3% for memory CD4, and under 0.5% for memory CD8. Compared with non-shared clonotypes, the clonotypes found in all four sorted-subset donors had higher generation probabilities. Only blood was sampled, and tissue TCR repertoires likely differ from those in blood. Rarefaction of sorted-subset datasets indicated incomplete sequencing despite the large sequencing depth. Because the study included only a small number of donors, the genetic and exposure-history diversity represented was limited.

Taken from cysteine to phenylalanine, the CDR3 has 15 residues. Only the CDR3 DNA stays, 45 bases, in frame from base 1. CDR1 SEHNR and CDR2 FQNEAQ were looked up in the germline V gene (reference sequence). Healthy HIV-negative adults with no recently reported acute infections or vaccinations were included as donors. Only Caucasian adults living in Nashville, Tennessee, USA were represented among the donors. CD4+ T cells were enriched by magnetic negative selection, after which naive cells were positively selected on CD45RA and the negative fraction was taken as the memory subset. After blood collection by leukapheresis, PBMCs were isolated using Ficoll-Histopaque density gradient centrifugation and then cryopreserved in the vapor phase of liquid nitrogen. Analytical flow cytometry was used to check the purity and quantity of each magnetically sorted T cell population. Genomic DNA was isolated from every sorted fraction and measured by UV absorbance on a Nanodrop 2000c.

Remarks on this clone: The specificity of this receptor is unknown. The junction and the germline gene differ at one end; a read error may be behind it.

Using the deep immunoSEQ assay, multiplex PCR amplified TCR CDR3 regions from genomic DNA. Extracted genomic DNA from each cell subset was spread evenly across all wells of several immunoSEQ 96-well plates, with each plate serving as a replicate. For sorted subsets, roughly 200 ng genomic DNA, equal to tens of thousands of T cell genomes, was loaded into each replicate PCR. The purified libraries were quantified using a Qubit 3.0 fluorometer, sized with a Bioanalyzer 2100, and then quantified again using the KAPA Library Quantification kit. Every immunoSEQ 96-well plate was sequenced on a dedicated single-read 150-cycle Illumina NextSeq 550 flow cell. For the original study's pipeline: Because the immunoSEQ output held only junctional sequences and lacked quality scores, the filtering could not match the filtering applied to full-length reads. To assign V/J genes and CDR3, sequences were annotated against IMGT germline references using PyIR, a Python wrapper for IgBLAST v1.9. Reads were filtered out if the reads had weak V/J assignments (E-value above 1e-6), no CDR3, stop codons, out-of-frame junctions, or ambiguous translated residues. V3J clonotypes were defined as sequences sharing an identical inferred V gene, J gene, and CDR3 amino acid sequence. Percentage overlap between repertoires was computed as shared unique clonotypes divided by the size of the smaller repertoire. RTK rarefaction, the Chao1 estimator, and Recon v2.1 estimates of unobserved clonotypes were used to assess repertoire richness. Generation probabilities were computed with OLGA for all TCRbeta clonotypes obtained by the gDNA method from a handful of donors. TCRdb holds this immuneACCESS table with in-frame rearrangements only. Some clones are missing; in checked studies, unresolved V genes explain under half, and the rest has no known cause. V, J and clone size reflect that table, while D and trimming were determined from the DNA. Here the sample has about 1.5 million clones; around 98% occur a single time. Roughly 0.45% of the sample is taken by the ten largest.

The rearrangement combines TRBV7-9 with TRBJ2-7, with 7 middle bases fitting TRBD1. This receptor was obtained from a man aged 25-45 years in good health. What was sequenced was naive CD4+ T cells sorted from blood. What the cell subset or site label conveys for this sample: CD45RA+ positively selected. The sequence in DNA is TGTGCCAGCAGCCGACAGGGAAGTAATCAGAAGACGAGGCACTTC. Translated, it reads CASSRQGSNQKTRHF. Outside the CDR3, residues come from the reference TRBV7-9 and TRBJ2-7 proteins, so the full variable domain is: DTGVSQNPRHKITKRGQNVTFRCDPISEHNRLYWYRQTLGQGPEFLTYFQNEAQLEKSRLLSDRFSAERPKGSFSTLEIQRTEQGDSAMYLCASSRQGSNQKTRHFGPGTRLTVT.